This T cell receptor beta chain originates from a study of tumor and adjacent non-tumor tissue in lung cancer. Study results and caveats: Normal lung showed higher cumulative top 100 clone frequency than tumor.

No cell sorting was done before RNA was extracted from the tissue. Three rounds of nested PCR, following a modified ARM-PCR protocol, produced the TCRbeta library. From the multiplex PCR reads, TCRdb called clonotypes with MiXCR, one entry per CDR3 protein. The sample has under 95,000 distinct CDR3 sequences; about 66% are singletons. As for this clonotype: What it binds is unknown. A read error is likely, as this CDR3 ends without the conserved phenylalanine or tryptophan. No DNA is shown, since the ends of the CDR3 on it are uncertain; the CDR3 is the one TCRdb lists.

Looked up from germline, CDR1 is SNHLY and CDR2 is FYNNEI. The CDR3 length is 11 residues, termini included. This chain joins TRBV2 and TRBJ2-7. Sequencing input: lung tumor tissue. The sequence came from a man aged 60 to 75 with non-small cell lung cancer. The CDR3 protein is CASSIVSEQYL.